This passage covers 15 T cell receptor beta chains from one sample sequenced in a study of siplizumab effects on memory and regulatory T cells. The data were produced by immunoSEQ multiplex PCR, yet TCRdb's version contains in-frame clones alone and is incomplete. The sample shows 100,000 or so clones, 75% to 95% of them seen only once. Source material: CD4+ T cells sorted from blood. The receptors were sampled from a human donor in good health. Some clones in this sample may be carry-over from other donors' samples.

The chain employs TRBV6-1 and TRBJ2-1; 7 nucleotides align to TRBD2. Trimming removed 2 bases from V and 6 bases from J; junction bases left unmatched: 10. CDR3 length: 16 residues. CDR1 MNHNS and CDR2 SASEGT come from the germline V gene. The CDR3 DNA sequence: TGTGCCAGCAGTGAACGAGGGAGGGGTAGCGGCAATGAGCAGTTCTTC. This sequence encodes CASSERGRGSGNEQFF.

The chain joins TRBV10-3 to TRBJ1-5, with D perhaps TRBD1 (5 bases). The CDR3 runs 15 residues. Germline values: CDR1 ENHRY, CDR2 SYGVKD. V was pared by 3 bases and J by 4 bases, with 13 bases between. DNA for the CDR3: TGTGCCATCAGTGATGGGCAGGGTGGTAATCAGCCCCAGCATTTT. As protein: CAISDGQGGNQPQHF.

The sample holds one count of this clone. The chain links TRBV5-1 to TRBJ2-5; 11 bases line up with TRBD2. The CDR3 has 17 amino acids. The germline gives CDR1 SGHRS, CDR2 YFSETQ. Trimming took 4 bases from V and 5 from J; bases not matched to a gene: 13. In nucleotides, the CDR3 is TGCGCCAGCAGCAGGGATAGCGGGAGGGCCGTCTCGGAGACCCAGTACTTC. It translates to CASSRDSGRAVSETQYF.

The genes are TRBV5-1 and TRBJ2-5, with D possibly being TRBD2 (5 bases). Germline loops: CDR1 SGHRS, CDR2 YFSETQ. The CDR3 runs 14 residues. With 0 bases removed from V and 1 base from J, the gap between germline ends came to 7 bases. The CDR3: CASSLGGSQETQYF. The DNA for the CDR3 is TGCGCCAGCAGCTTGGGAGGGTCCCAAGAGACCCAGTACTTC.

V and J are TRBV9 and TRBJ1-3, with TRBD1 as a possible D gene (6 bases). V lost 0 bases to trimming and J lost 10 bases, with 8 bases between them. CDR1 is SGDLS and CDR2 is YYNGEE in the germline V gene. The CDR3 has 12 residues. The CDR3 DNA is TGTGCCAGCAGCGTAGAACAGGGTACCATATATTTT. It is translated as CASSVEQGTIYF.

The rearrangement joins TRBV6-1 to TRBJ1-2; D remains ambiguous. Between the trimmed V and J ends, which lost 6 bases and 3 bases, there was a span of 11 bases. This CDR3 comprises 13 residues. CDR1 is MNHNS and CDR2 is SASEGT in the germline V gene. The CDR3 here is CASREQGDYGYTF. The CDR3 coding sequence is TGTGCCAGCAGGGAACAAGGAGACTATGGCTACACCTTC.

The chain links TRBV5-1 to TRBJ2-1; the match to TRBD2 covers 11 bases. V lost 4 bases, J lost 6 bases, and 6 bases stayed unmatched. CDR1 and CDR2 (germline): SGHRS, YFSETQ. This CDR3 contains 15 residues. The CDR3 coding sequence is TGCGCCAGCAGCGATAGCGGGAGGGCCACCAATGAGCAGTTCTTC. Translation: CASSDSGRATNEQFF.

This chain connects TRBV19 to TRBJ1-1; D is ambiguous. The V and J ends lost 6 bases and 0 bases respectively, with 8 bases between them. The CDR3 runs to 13 residues. In germline, CDR1 is LNHDA, CDR2 SQIVND (reference sequence). DNA of the CDR3: TGTGCCAGTAGGACCGCTATGAACACTGAAGCTTTCTTT. Residues: CASRTAMNTEAFF.

This clone has a single count. The chain has TRBV29-1 and TRBJ2-1, with TRBD1 identical over 11 bases. Germline-derived CDR1 and CDR2 are SQVTM and ANQGSEA. The J segment lost 12 bases and the V segment lost 5 bases, leaving 12 bases of the junction unmatched. The CDR3 totals 14 residues. The CDR3 is CSVYQGQGVSGQFF. As DNA, the CDR3 is TGCAGCGTTTACCAGGGACAGGGGGTTTCGGGGCAGTTCTTC.

The CDR3 DNA sequence: TGTGCCAGCAGTTACGTTCAGGGGGCTCCCTACGAGCAGTACTTC. This gives the protein CASSYVQGAPYEQYF. This sequence joins TRBV6-6 and TRBJ2-7, with 8 bases matching TRBD1. The J segment lost 2 bases and the V segment lost 2 bases, leaving 5 bases of the junction unmatched. Germline V lookup: CDR1 MNHNY, CDR2 SVGAGI (reference sequence). The CDR3 totals 15 residues.

This clone was seen only once. This sequence joins TRBV6-6 and TRBJ2-5; D ambiguous. CDR3 size: 14 residues. V lost 2 bases to trimming and J lost 0 bases, with 7 bases between them. The germline gives CDR1 MNHNY, CDR2 SVGAGI (reference sequence). The CDR3 sequence is CASSYKFDQETQYF. The CDR3 nucleotides read TGTGCCAGCAGTTACAAGTTCGACCAAGAGACCCAGTACTTC.

The gene calls are TRBV28 and TRBJ2-7; 10 bases line up with TRBD2. J gave up 3 bases and V 7 bases, and 6 bases lay outside the gene matches. Germline V gene data show CDR1 as MDHEN and CDR2 as SYDVKM. CDR3 length: 14 residues. This CDR3 reads CASIRTSGFYEQYF. In DNA form, the CDR3 reads TGTGCCAGCATCCGGACTAGCGGTTTCTACGAGCAGTACTTC.

This chain connects TRBV19 to TRBJ1-1, with 9 bases that match TRBD1. This CDR3 is built from 14 residues. The germline V gene encodes CDR1 LNHDA and CDR2 SQIVND (reference sequence). With 3 bases clipped from V and 4 bases from J, the junction kept 3 bases outside the gene matches. The CDR3 protein is CASSMGTGPTEAFF. The CDR3 coding sequence is TGTGCCAGTAGTATGGGGACAGGGCCCACTGAAGCTTTCTTT.

The rearrangement joins TRBV18 to TRBJ1-6; D remains ambiguous. CDR3 size: 15 residues. The ends were cut back, 6 bases at V and 5 bases at J, with 14 bases in the middle. Germline loops: CDR1 KGHSH, CDR2 LQKENI. DNA for the CDR3: TGTGCCAGCTCGGCAAAAATCGGAGATAATTCACCCCTCCACTTT. This sequence encodes CASSAKIGDNSPLHF.

This clone was found a few times. V and J are TRBV6-5 and TRBJ2-7, with 12 nucleotides matching TRBD1. CDR1 and CDR2 from the germline V gene are MNHEY and SVGAGI. Germline trimming cut 6 bases from V and 6 bases from J; bases unmatched to any gene: 6. There are 14 residues in the CDR3. The CDR3 is CASSRDRGLSEQYF. In DNA form, the CDR3 reads TGTGCCAGCAGCCGGGACAGGGGGCTGAGCGAGCAGTACTTC.